This entry features one T cell receptor (beta chain) sequence. What it binds is not known. This sample was taken from a study of cytomegalovirus exposure and HLA in healthy donors. Primers: 60 Vbeta forward and 13 Jbeta reverse. Libraries were prepared by immunoSEQ multiplex PCR; TCRdb keeps only in-frame clonotypes and omits some of them. The listing contains roughly 70,000 clones. Germline assignment: CDR1 SEHNR and CDR2 FQNEAQ (reference sequence). Trimming at V came to 8 bases and at J to 5 bases, leaving 14 bases not matched to a gene. CDR3 size: 15 residues. Study observations and caveats: With high specificity and sensitivity, the classifier reportedly diagnosed cytomegalovirus status.

The rearrangement links TRBV7-9 to TRBJ1-1, with 7 bases fitting TRBD1. Sequencing was carried out using PBMCs. This TCR was sampled from a middle-aged man in good health and CMV-seronegative. The CDR3 is CASHESTGVGTEAFF. CDR3 DNA: TGTGCCAGCCACGAAAGTACAGGGGTAGGGACTGAAGCTTTCTTT.